Following are 28 T cell receptor beta chains from one sample sequenced in a study of cytomegalovirus exposure and HLA in healthy donors. Produced via immunoSEQ multiplex PCR; TCRdb's table is partial and in-frame only. The repertoire has 120,000 to 150,000 clones, 70% to 90% of them found once; the top ten carry 7.9%. Sequencing was done on a sample of PBMCs. These receptors originate from a young woman in good health and CMV-seropositive.

The CDR3 coding sequence is TGTGCCAGCAGCTTCGGTGGACTCAATGAGCAGTTCTTC. It encodes CASSFGGLNEQFF. The chain carries TRBV5-4 and TRBJ2-1; D perhaps matches TRBD2 (5 bases). Germline-derived CDR1 and CDR2 are SGHNT and YYREEE (reference sequence). The CDR3 totals 13 residues. V was trimmed by 2 bases and J by 6 bases, leaving 9 bases between them.

The chain is built from TRBV7-6 and TRBJ2-2; the D gene is possibly TRBD1 (5 bases). The CDR3 has 16 amino acids. V lost 5 bases and J 1 base, leaving 14 bases between the germline ends. From germline, CDR1 is SGHVS and CDR2 FNYEAQ. The CDR3, as DNA: TGTGCCAGCAGCGAAGGAGCAGGGTGGAACACCGGGGAGCTGTTTTTT. It encodes CASSEGAGWNTGELFF.

The V and J genes are TRBV5-1 and TRBJ1-2, with D uncertain. CDR3 length: 12 amino acids. The germline V gene encodes CDR1 SGHRS and CDR2 YFSETQ. Trimming stripped 2 bases from V and 0 bases from J, with 2 bases between. DNA for the CDR3: TGCGCCAGCAGCTTCTCTAACTATGGCTACACCTTC. Translation: CASSFSNYGYTF.

V gene TRBV5-1 combines with J gene TRBJ2-5; TRBD2 might be the D (6 bases). Per the germline V gene, CDR1 is SGHRS and CDR2 is YFSETQ. V was pared by 2 bases and J by 5 bases, with 10 bases between. This CDR3 spans 13 amino acids. CDR3 sequence reads: CASSFRERETQYF. The CDR3 DNA reads as TGCGCCAGCAGCTTTCGGGAGCGGGAGACCCAGTACTTC.

The genes are TRBV6-6 and TRBJ2-7, with unresolved D. The CDR3 has 12 amino acids. CDR1 is MNHNY, CDR2 SVGAGI, per germline (reference sequence). V lost 6 bases, J lost 4 bases, and 10 bases lay in between. For the CDR3, the DNA is TGTGCCAGCAGCCCCTTTCTTTACGAGCAGTACTTC. The encoded protein is CASSPFLYEQYF.

The chain couples TRBV6-6 to TRBJ1-5; the match to TRBD1 covers 9 bases. The CDR3 runs to 15 residues. The junction had 7 bases not matched to a gene; V was cut back by 6 bases and J by 4 bases. CDR1 is MNHNY, CDR2 SVGAGI, per germline (reference sequence). The CDR3 coding sequence is TGTGCCAGCAGGGGGGACAGGGTAGGGAATCAGCCCCAGCATTTT. Translation gives CASRGDRVGNQPQHF.

This clone has only one observation. DNA for the CDR3: TGTGCCTTACGCCCTATCTACAGGGGAAACAGAAACACCATATATTTT. Residues: CALRPIYRGNRNTIYF. The V call is TRBV30, the J call TRBJ1-3, with TRBD1 matching 7 bases. This CDR3 comprises 16 residues. V was clipped by 7 bases and J by 5 bases; unmatched bases: 17. Germline lookup yields CDR1 GTSNPN and CDR2 SVGIG (reference sequence). Looking up the rest from reference TRBV30 and TRBJ1-3 gives the full variable domain: SQTIHQWPATLVQPVGSPLSLECTVEGTSNPNLYWYRQAAGRGLQLLFYSVGIGQISSEVPQNLSASRPQDRQFILSSKKLLLSDSGFYLCALRPIYRGNRNTIYFGEGSWLTVV.

V and J are TRBV5-1 and TRBJ2-5; 9 bases align to TRBD2. Germline CDR1 reads SGHRS; CDR2 reads YFSETQ. The CDR3 spans 15 residues. Trimming at V came to 4 bases and at J to 7 bases, leaving 11 bases not matched to a gene. The CDR3 here is CASSGLAGASWTQYF. CDR3 DNA sequence: TGCGCCAGCAGCGGATTAGCGGGAGCTTCTTGGACCCAGTACTTC.

The chain carries TRBV7-8 and TRBJ1-6, with D maybe TRBD1 (6 bases). Trimming shortened V by 5 bases and J by 4 bases, and 15 bases separated the two germline ends. The CDR3 sequence is 16 residues long. Germline CDR1 and CDR2: SGHVS and FQNEAQ. The CDR3 DNA reads as TGTGCCAGCAGCCCTGGGCCAGGGGCGTATAATTCACCCCTCCACTTT. Amino acid sequence: CASSPGPGAYNSPLHF.

The CDR3 loop is CASSLEQITEAFF. CDR3 coding DNA: TGTGCCAGCAGCTTAGAACAGATCACTGAAGCTTTCTTT. V and J are TRBV7-2 and TRBJ1-1; no clear D gene. Germline V lookup: CDR1 SGHTA, CDR2 FQGNSA. V lost 1 base, J lost 4 bases, and 7 bases lay in between. The CDR3 contains 13 residues.

The chain carries TRBV7-2 and TRBJ2-5; 13 bases match TRBD2. Germline CDR1 is SGHTA and CDR2 is FQGNSA. V lost 1 base to trimming and J lost 5 bases; unmatched junction nucleotides: 1. The CDR3 sequence is 15 residues long. CDR3 in amino acids: CASSLGGLAGETQYF. As DNA, the CDR3 is TGTGCCAGCAGCTTAGGGGGACTAGCGGGGGAGACCCAGTACTTC.

The J gene is TRBJ2-7, the V gene TRBV28; 7 positions agree with TRBD1. The trim removed 6 bases at V and 2 bases at J, leaving 16 bases unmatched. Germline values: CDR1 MDHEN, CDR2 SYDVKM. This CDR3 is built from 17 residues. The CDR3 nucleotides are TGTGCCAGCAGACCGATGACAGGGACATTTGGAGCCTACGAGCAGTACTTC. Translated, it gives CASRPMTGTFGAYEQYF.

This chain uses TRBV15 with TRBJ1-4; D call uncertain. V was trimmed by 8 bases and J by 7 bases, leaving 5 bases between them. In germline, CDR1 is LNHNV, CDR2 YYDKDF (reference sequence). CDR3 size: 10 residues. For the CDR3, the DNA is TGTGCCACCCTCGGTGAAAAACTGTTTTTT. Residues: CATLGEKLFF. The complete variable domain, with remaining parts taken from reference TRBV15 and TRBJ1-4, reads DAMVIQNPRYQVTQFGKPVTLSCSQTLNHNVMYWYQQKSSQAPKLLFHYYDKDFNNEADTPDNFQSRRPNTSFCFLDIRSPGLGDTAMYLCATLGEKLFFGSGTQLSVL.

The J gene is TRBJ2-6, the V gene TRBV9, with D possibly TRBD2 on 5 matching bases. The CDR3 spans 15 residues. The germline CDR1 and CDR2 sequences are SGDLS and YYNGEE. V gave up 3 bases and J gave up 0 bases, with 7 bases separating them. The CDR3 loop reads CASSESGSGANVLTF. In nucleotides, the CDR3 is TGTGCCAGCAGCGAAAGCGGCTCTGGGGCCAACGTCCTGACTTTC.

V usage is TRBV28 and J usage is TRBJ1-2; 8 nucleotides align to TRBD1. Germline V CDR1 and CDR2: MDHEN, SYDVKM. Losses at the gene ends were 4 bases for V and 12 bases for J; bases not matched to a gene: 10. The CDR3 has 13 residues. CDR3 bases: TGTGCCAGCAGTTCCGGACAGGGCTGGGGGAACACCTTC. This encodes CASSSGQGWGNTF.

The chain carries TRBV27 and TRBJ1-3; no clear D. The CDR3 is 16 amino acids. CDR1 MNHEY and CDR2 SMNVEV come from the germline V gene (reference sequence). V was shortened by 0 bases and J by 0 bases, with 9 bases between the two germline ends. This chain's CDR3 is CASSLSVRYSGNTIYF. The CDR3 DNA sequence: TGTGCCAGCAGTTTATCGGTCCGGTACTCTGGAAACACCATATATTTT.

This clone was detected many times. The CDR3 bases are TGTGCCAGCAGTGAAAAGGGGAGGGGCACTGAAGCTTTCTTT. Translated: CASSEKGRGTEAFF. This chain joins TRBV2 and TRBJ1-1; D possibly corresponds to TRBD1 (5 bases). CDR1 and CDR2 from the germline V gene are SNHLY and FYNNEI. Trimming took off 2 bases at V and 4 bases at J, with 11 bases between the two ends. The CDR3 is 14 amino acids.

The chain couples TRBV7-2 to TRBJ1-2; no clear D gene. This CDR3 is built from 12 residues. Germline lookup yields CDR1 SGHTA and CDR2 FQGNSA. V lost 6 bases, J lost 4 bases, and 9 bases lay in between. The CDR3 DNA sequence: TGTGCCAGCAGTATACAGATCTATGGCTACACCTTC. Encoded protein: CASSIQIYGYTF. Full variable domain (missing parts from reference TRBV7-2 and TRBJ1-2): GAGVSQSPSNKVTEKGKDVELRCDPISGHTALYWYRQSLGQGLEFLIYFQGNSAPDKSGLPSDRFSAERTGGSVSTLTIQRTQQEDSAVYLCASSIQIYGYTFGSGTRLTVV.

The rearrangement links TRBV4-1 to TRBJ1-5, with a weak D call TRBD1 (6 bases). The V end lost 4 bases, the J end lost 2 bases, and 15 bases lay between the germline ends. The CDR3 consists of 16 residues. Germline V gives CDR1 MGHRA, CDR2 YSYEKL. The DNA for the CDR3 is TGCGCCAGCAGCCGAGCAGGGGTCGGGGGCAATCAGCCCCAGCATTTT. Translated, it gives CASSRAGVGGNQPQHF.

The chain uses TRBV7-9 and TRBJ1-5, with TRBD1 as a possible D gene (5 bases). CDR3 length: 13 residues. Germline assignment: CDR1 SEHNR and CDR2 FQNEAQ (reference sequence). Trimming stripped 5 bases from V and 3 bases from J, with 8 bases between. CDR3 nucleotide sequence: TGTGCCAGCAGCCTGACAGTCAATCAGCCCCAGCATTTT. Its translation: CASSLTVNQPQHF.

This clone turned up a few times. J is TRBJ1-6 and V is TRBV19; TRBD1 aligns across 9 bases. CDR3 length: 15 residues. J was trimmed by 10 bases and V by 7 bases; bases with no gene match: 11. Germline V gene sequence: CDR1 LNHDA, CDR2 SQIVND (reference sequence). The CDR3 region is CASMEQQGAGSPLHF. CDR3 nucleotide sequence: TGTGCCAGTATGGAACAACAGGGGGCAGGGTCACCCCTCCACTTT.

The CDR3: CASSYVGGSSYEQYF. The DNA for the CDR3 is TGTGCCAGCAGTTACGTCGGTGGGAGCTCCTACGAGCAGTACTTC. The rearrangement uses TRBV6-6 and TRBJ2-7; D perhaps matches TRBD2 (5 bases). The CDR3 has 15 amino acids. Looked up from germline, CDR1 is MNHNY and CDR2 is SVGAGI (reference sequence). Between the trimmed V and J ends, which lost 2 bases and 0 bases, there was a span of 11 bases.

In this sample, this clone turned up a few times. V gene TRBV9 combines with J gene TRBJ2-7, with 11 bases lining up with TRBD1. CDR1 and CDR2 (germline): SGDLS, YYNGEE. V shed 1 base, J shed 4 bases, and the junction held 4 bases outside the gene matches. CDR3 length: 15 residues. CDR3 protein: CASSVLGDRGYEQYF. The CDR3, as DNA: TGTGCCAGCAGCGTATTGGGGGACAGGGGGTACGAGCAGTACTTC.

This clone occurred once. This chain links TRBV28 with TRBJ1-5; D might be TRBD1 (5 bases). Germline loops: CDR1 MDHEN, CDR2 SYDVKM. The V end was cut by 6 bases, the J end by 3 bases, with 15 bases between. This CDR3 comprises 15 residues. CDR3 coding DNA: TGTGCCAGCAGAATAACTTGGGGGGACAATCAGCCCCAGCATTTT. It translates to CASRITWGDNQPQHF.

The genes are TRBV28 and TRBJ1-3, with D unclear. The V gene lost 3 bases and the J gene lost 7 bases, with 4 bases spanning the gap. The CDR3 consists of 11 residues. Germline V CDR1 and CDR2: MDHEN, SYDVKM. This CDR3 reads CASSFRNTIYF. In nucleotides, the CDR3 is TGTGCCAGCAGTTTCCGGAACACCATATATTTT.

This chain uses TRBV5-4 with TRBJ2-5; 8 nucleotides align to TRBD2. The CDR3 totals 16 residues. Germline loops: CDR1 SGHNT, CDR2 YYREEE (reference sequence). The ends lost 2 bases at V and 6 bases at J; junction bases unmatched: 12. CDR3 residues: CASSFGGGTSEKTQYF. The CDR3 DNA reads as TGTGCCAGCAGCTTTGGGGGAGGGACTAGTGAGAAGACCCAGTACTTC.

This clone was picked up one time. A junction end diverges from the germline sequence, so it may reflect a read error. The chain is built from TRBV28 and TRBJ1-4; 8 bases agree with TRBD1. The CDR3 is made up of 14 amino acids. The germline V gene has CDR1 MDHEN and CDR2 SYDVKM. The CDR3 DNA is TGTGCCAGCAGCCAGGGGGCAACAAATGAAAAACTGTTTTTT. It yields the protein CASSQGATNEKLFF.

The chain combines TRBV27 with TRBJ2-1; weak D call: TRBD2 (5 bases). CDR3 length: 15 amino acids. Trimming took off 2 bases at V and 6 bases at J, with 14 bases between the two ends. Germline CDR1 MNHEY, CDR2 SMNVEV (reference sequence). The DNA of the CDR3 is TGTGCCAGCAGTTTACGGGGTGGTCGGGCCAATGAGCAGTTCTTC. Amino acids: CASSLRGGRANEQFF.